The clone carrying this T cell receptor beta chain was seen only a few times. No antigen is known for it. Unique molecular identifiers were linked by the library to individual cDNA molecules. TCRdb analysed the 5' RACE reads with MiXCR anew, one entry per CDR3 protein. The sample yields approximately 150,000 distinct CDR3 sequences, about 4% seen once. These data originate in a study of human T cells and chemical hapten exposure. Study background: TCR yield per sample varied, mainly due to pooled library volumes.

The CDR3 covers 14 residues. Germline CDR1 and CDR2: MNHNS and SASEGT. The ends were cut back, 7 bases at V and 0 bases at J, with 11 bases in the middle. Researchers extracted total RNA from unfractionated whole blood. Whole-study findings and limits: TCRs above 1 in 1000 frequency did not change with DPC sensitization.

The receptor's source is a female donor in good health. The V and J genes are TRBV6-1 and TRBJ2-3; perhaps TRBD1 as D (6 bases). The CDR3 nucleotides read TGTGCCAGCACTCGGGACACTAGCACAGATACGCAGTATTTT. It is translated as CASTRDTSTDTQYF.